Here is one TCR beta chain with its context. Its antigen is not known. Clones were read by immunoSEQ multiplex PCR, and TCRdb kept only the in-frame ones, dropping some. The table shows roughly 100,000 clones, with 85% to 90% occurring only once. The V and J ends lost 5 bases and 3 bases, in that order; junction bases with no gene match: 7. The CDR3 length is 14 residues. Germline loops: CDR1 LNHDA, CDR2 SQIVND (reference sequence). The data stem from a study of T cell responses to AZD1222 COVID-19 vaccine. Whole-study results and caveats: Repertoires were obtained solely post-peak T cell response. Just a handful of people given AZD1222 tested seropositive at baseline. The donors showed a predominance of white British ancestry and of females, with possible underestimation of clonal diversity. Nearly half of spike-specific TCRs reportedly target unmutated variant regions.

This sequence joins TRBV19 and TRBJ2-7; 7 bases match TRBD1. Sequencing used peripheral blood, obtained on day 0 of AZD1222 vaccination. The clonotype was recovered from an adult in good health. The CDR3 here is CASSLTGDLYEQYF. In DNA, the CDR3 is TGTGCCAGTAGTCTTACAGGGGACCTCTACGAGCAGTACTTC.